Below, 16 T cell receptor beta chains from the same sample are listed, as sequenced in a study of early T cells in non-severe SARS-CoV-2 infection. From the 5' RACE reads, TCRdb called clonotypes with MiXCR, one entry per CDR3 protein. Among 100,000 to 140,000 distinct CDR3 sequences listed, 11% were seen once. Sequenced sample: whole blood. The receptors stem from an adult who was a healthcare worker with PCR-confirmed SARS-CoV-2 infection or an uninfected control (not recorded which).

This clonotype was picked up a small number of times. The chain is built from TRBV28 and TRBJ2-7; 9 bases align to TRBD2. The V gene end was trimmed by 7 bases and the J gene end by 2 bases; junction bases not matched to a gene: 3. This CDR3 is built from 13 residues. Germline CDR1 and CDR2: MDHEN and SYDVKM. CDR3 nucleotides: TGTGCCAGCAATAGCGGGAGTCCCTACGAGCAGTACTTC. It encodes CASNSGSPYEQYF.

This clonotype came up many times. The chain carries TRBV5-4 and TRBJ2-3; TRBD1 agrees at 7 bases. The CDR3 runs 15 residues. Germline assignment: CDR1 SGHNT and CDR2 YYREEE (reference sequence). V gave up 4 bases and J gave up 3 bases; unmatched junction bases: 8. DNA for the CDR3: TGTGCCAGCAGCCCAGAGGGGGCTAGGACAGATACGCAGTATTTT. This codes for CASSPEGARTDTQYF.

The V and J genes are TRBV7-8 and TRBJ2-1; a weak D match, TRBD2 (5 bases). CDR1 and CDR2 from the germline V gene are SGHVS and FQNEAQ. V lost 7 bases to trimming and J lost 7 bases, with 17 bases between them. The CDR3 loop spans 14 amino acids. In DNA, the CDR3 is TGTGCCAGCAATCCCCTCAGAGGGATGAATGAGCAGTTCTTC. This gives the protein CASNPLRGMNEQFF.

The chain couples TRBV9 to TRBJ1-2; tentatively, D is TRBD1 (5 bases). The CDR3 loop spans 17 amino acids. Trimming removed 0 bases from V and 8 bases from J, with 23 bases in between. The germline V gene encodes CDR1 SGDLS and CDR2 YYNGEE. For the CDR3, the DNA is TGTGCCAGCAGCGTAGGGCGAGACAGAATTTATCCACTCGGCTACACCTTC. Its protein is CASSVGRDRIYPLGYTF. The full variable domain, its missing parts supplied by reference TRBV9 and TRBJ1-2, is DSGVTQTPKHLITATGQRVTLRCSPRSGDLSVYWYQQSLDQGLQFLIQYYNGEERAKGNILERFSAQQFPDLHSELNLSSLELGDSALYFCASSVGRDRIYPLGYTFGSGTRLTVV.

In its sample, this clonotype was seen many times. This chain joins TRBV20-1 and TRBJ1-1; tentatively, D is TRBD1 (6 bases). The CDR3 is made up of 16 amino acids. Germline V CDR1 and CDR2: DFQATT, SNEGSKA (reference sequence). The V end lost 0 bases, the J end lost 0 bases, and 14 bases lay between the germline ends. CDR3 in DNA: TGCAGTGCTAGAGATGGTGTGGACAGTTTGAACACTGAAGCTTTCTTT. Amino acids: CSARDGVDSLNTEAFF.

This clonotype was seen repeatedly, ten times or more. The gene calls are TRBV21-1 and TRBJ1-5; TRBD1, the table's D call, was not compared with the DNA. TRBV21-1 is marked as a pseudogene. This CDR3 has 16 residues. The CDR3 loop is CASSNLTGGPNQPQHF. CDR3 DNA: TGTGCCAGCTCCAATCTGACAGGGGGCCCTAATCAGCCCCAGCATTTT.

This clonotype rates as medium-sized (0.01 to 0.1%). The V gene is TRBV28, the J gene TRBJ2-7; D call uncertain. The V end was cut by 2 bases, the J end by 4 bases, with 6 bases between. Germline CDR1 and CDR2: MDHEN and SYDVKM. CDR3 length: 12 amino acids. Here the CDR3 reads CASSLGVYEQYF. The CDR3 DNA is TGTGCCAGCAGTTTAGGAGTTTACGAGCAGTACTTC.

The genes are TRBV28 and TRBJ2-7; TRBD2 matches 10 bases. The junction had 3 bases not matched to a gene; V was cut back by 6 bases and J by 4 bases. The CDR3 has 13 residues. Germline V CDR1 and CDR2: MDHEN, SYDVKM. CDR3 in amino acids: CASRAGGPYEQYF. Here the CDR3 DNA reads TGTGCCAGCAGAGCGGGAGGGCCGTACGAGCAGTACTTC. Combining the CDR3 with reference TRBV28 and TRBJ2-7 gives the whole variable domain DVKVTQSSRYLVKRTGEKVFLECVQDMDHENMFWYRQDPGLGLRLIYFSYDVKMKEKGDIPEGYSVSREKKERFSLILESASTNQTSMYLCASRAGGPYEQYFGPGTRLTVT.

This clonotype occurred many times. The chain couples TRBV4-2 to TRBJ2-7, with D hard to call. From germline, CDR1 is LGHNA and CDR2 YNFKEQ. V dropped 2 bases and J dropped 0 bases, with 2 bases sitting between them. The CDR3 consists of 12 residues. The CDR3 bases are TGTGCCAGCAGCCAACCCTCCTACGAGCAGTACTTC. It translates to CASSQPSYEQYF.

The sample holds many counts of this clonotype. The V and J genes are TRBV7-2 and TRBJ1-2; D may be TRBD1 (5 bases). The germline V gene encodes CDR1 SGHTA and CDR2 FQGNSA. The CDR3 contains 14 residues. V lost 1 base and J lost 10, with 16 bases in between. The CDR3 nucleotides are TGTGCCAGCAGCTTAGAGAGGGAAGGGGACCCCTACACCTTC. It translates to CASSLEREGDPYTF.

There are many counts of this clonotype. The J gene is TRBJ2-7, the V gene TRBV20-1, with 14 bases lining up with TRBD2. With V trimmed by 3 bases and J by 2 bases, 3 bases remained unmatched. The CDR3 length is 15 residues. Germline loops: CDR1 DFQATT, CDR2 SNEGSKA (reference sequence). The CDR3 loop is CSARGLAGATYEQYF. The CDR3 DNA reads as TGCAGTGCTAGGGGACTAGCGGGAGCGACCTACGAGCAGTACTTC.

Notes on this clonotype: Being one base from a much bigger clone, this may be a read error. It is likely a read error, because the conserved phenylalanine at the end of the CDR3 is missing. This chain joins TRBV5-6 and TRBJ2-1, with D perhaps matching TRBD2 (6 bases). CDR3 length equals 18 residues. Trimming took 2 bases from V and 8 from J, leaving 26 bases between them. Germline CDR1 and CDR2: SGHDT and YYEEEE. CDR3 sequence reads: CASSFAYRMTSDSDEQFS. The CDR3 nucleotides are TGTGCCAGCAGCTTCGCTTATCGCATGACTAGTGATTCGGATGAGCAGTTCTCC.

Worth noting for this clonotype: This may come from a read error, since a much larger clone is one base off. The V and J genes are TRBV28 and TRBJ1-2; perhaps TRBD1 as D (5 bases). The V gene's germline CDR1 is MDHEN and CDR2 SYDVKM. The CDR3 length is 15 residues. This CDR3 is CASSPHKGTAYGCTF. The CDR3 nucleotides read TGTGCCAGCAGCCCGCACAAGGGGACTGCCTATGGCTGCACCTTC.

This clonotype occurred a few times. The chain uses TRBV4-3 and TRBJ2-7; 7 nucleotides align to TRBD2. The germline gives CDR1 LGHNA, CDR2 YSLEER. The CDR3 is 15 amino acids. The V segment lost 3 bases and the J segment 5 bases; nucleotides outside the gene matches: 10. The CDR3, as DNA: TGCGCCAGCAGCCACCGTGGCGGGAGAGTAGACGAGCAGTACTTC. Translated, it gives CASSHRGGRVDEQYF.

This clonotype was seen a few times. The chain employs TRBV28 and TRBJ2-1; either TRBD1 or TRBD2 may supply D (5 bases each). CDR1 MDHEN and CDR2 SYDVKM come from the germline V gene. The CDR3 is 16 residues long. Trimming removed 5 bases from V and 6 bases from J, with 20 bases in between. The CDR3 region has the DNA TGTGCCAGCAGTGGCCGGGGCACCCAGCGGCCCAATGAGCAGTTCTTC. Protein sequence: CASSGRGTQRPNEQFF.

As DNA, the CDR3 is TGCGCCAGCAGCTGTCCTAGCGCACAATGCCAGTTCTTC. Amino acids: CASSCPSAQCQFF. The rearrangement joins TRBV4-3 to TRBJ2-1; D is perhaps TRBD2 (6 bases). The CDR3 consists of 13 residues. V was trimmed by 5 bases and J by 13 bases, leaving 18 bases between them. Germline values: CDR1 LGHNA, CDR2 YSLEER.